Listed below are T cell receptor beta chains from one sample, sequenced in a study of shared clonotypes between healthy human individuals. The method was immunoSEQ multiplex PCR; TCRdb's version includes in-frame clones alone and lacks a portion of them. This sample has 600,000 or so clones; about 98% occur once, and the top ten carry 0.3% to 0.35%. What was sequenced was naive CD8+ T cells sorted from blood. All receptors derive from a man aged 25-40 years in good health. Both conserved end residues are part of each CDR3.

J gene	V gene	CDR3 protein
TRBJ2-1	TRBV28	CASRQDGIIAGHINEQFF
TRBJ2-7	TRBV10-2	CASSEDPPGTSTYEQYF
TRBJ2-3	TRBV7-2	CASSPTGTSGTDTQYF
TRBJ2-7	TRBV7-9	CASSWGTGGYEQYF
TRBJ2-1	TRBV25-1	CASTKKRDSYNEQFF
TRBJ2-7	TRBV6-1	CASSDFVGTYEQYF
TRBJ1-4	TRBV29-1	CSAHVAATPREKLFF
TRBJ2-7	TRBV6-5	CASSYGGQSYEQYF
TRBJ1-1	TRBV7-6	CASIPSRDFPNTEAFF
TRBJ2-7	TRBV27	CASRDNPYEQYF
TRBJ1-1	TRBV6-6	CASSSTTVEAFF
TRBJ2-7	TRBV6-5	CASREDRAYEQYF
TRBJ2-3	TRBV28	CASSLWGTTSTDTQYF
TRBJ2-1	TRBV29-1	CSVALDPLAGANEQFF
TRBJ2-7	TRBV7-9	CASSPPQTGSYEQYF
TRBJ2-2	TRBV28	CASRYSDRGLTGELFF
TRBJ2-1	TRBV9	CASSIGGGPLNEQFF
TRBJ2-7	TRBV30	CAWRSGVYEQYF
TRBJ2-5	TRBV27	CASSLLGSQETQYF
TRBJ2-7	TRBV11-2	CASSSRSYEQYF
TRBJ1-1	TRBV15	CATSRGDRGNTEAFF
TRBJ2-7	TRBV29-1	CSALDGQGGAAYEQYF
TRBJ1-5	TRBV2	CASSELGALNSNQPQHF
TRBJ2-7	TRBV7-9	CASSGTGLVSYEQYF
TRBJ2-7	TRBV4-1	CASSQVSGRVDEQYF
TRBJ2-5	TRBV27	CASSGSETQYF
TRBJ1-2	TRBV28	CASSFGGAYGYTF
TRBJ1-3	TRBV5-1	CASREGDFNTIYF
TRBJ2-7	TRBV7-2	CASSLYAGVSYEQYF
TRBJ1-1	TRBV27	CASNIRGGWGTEAFF
TRBJ1-5	TRBV6-1	CASSEAGREGNQPQHF
TRBJ2-3	TRBV11-2	CASSLGIAVIDTQYF
TRBJ2-3	TRBV7-9	CASSLVGGTDTQYF
TRBJ2-7	TRBV5-4	CASSLGQGAAIYEQYF
TRBJ1-1	TRBV29-1	CSGLQGFEAFF
TRBJ2-2	TRBV7-9	CASRNLAANTGELFF
TRBJ1-2	TRBV4-1	CASSPITGTGGAGYTF
TRBJ2-3	TRBV5-1	CASSPGGSGSDTQYF
TRBJ2-5	TRBV9	CASSPLGRTQYF
TRBJ1-5	TRBV4-1	CASSQDSGRPQHF
TRBJ2-1	TRBV27	CASFLAGQLRNEQFF
TRBJ1-5	TRBV15	CATSRDVARVQPQHF
TRBJ2-2	TRBV7-9	CASSLGGNTGELFF
TRBJ1-5	TRBV27	CASSYGGTGKVQPQHF
TRBJ1-2	TRBV27	CASSLAGVHGYTF